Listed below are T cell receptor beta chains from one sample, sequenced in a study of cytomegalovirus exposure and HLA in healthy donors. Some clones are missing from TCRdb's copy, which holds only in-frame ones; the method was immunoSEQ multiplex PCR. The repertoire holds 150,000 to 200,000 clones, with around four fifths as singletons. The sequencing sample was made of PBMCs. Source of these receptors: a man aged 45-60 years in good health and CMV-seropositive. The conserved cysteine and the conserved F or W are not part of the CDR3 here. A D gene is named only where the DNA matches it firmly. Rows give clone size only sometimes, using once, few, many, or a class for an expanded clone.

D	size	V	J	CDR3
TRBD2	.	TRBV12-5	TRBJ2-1	ASLASGGAEQF
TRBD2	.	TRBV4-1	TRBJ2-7	ASTQTPGTSAYEQY
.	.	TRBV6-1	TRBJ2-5	ASSVGQPQETQY
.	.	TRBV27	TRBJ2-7	ASSSRTEAYEQY
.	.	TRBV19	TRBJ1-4	ASSRTVDNEKLF
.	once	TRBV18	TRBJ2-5	ASSPRAPGSLQETQY
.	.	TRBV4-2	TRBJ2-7	ASSQAVRAEQY
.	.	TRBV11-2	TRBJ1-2	ASSGSNYGYT
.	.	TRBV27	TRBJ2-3	ASSLSSVTSTDTQY
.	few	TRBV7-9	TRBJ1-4	SSSLMFQVYNEKLF
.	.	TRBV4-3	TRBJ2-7	ASSQVQGGEQY
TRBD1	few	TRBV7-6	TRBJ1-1	ASSLMTGPNTEAF
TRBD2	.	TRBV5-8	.	ASSLGLAGDYEQY
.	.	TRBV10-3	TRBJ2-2	AIRISTGANTGELF
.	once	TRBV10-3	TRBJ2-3	AIRGTDTQY
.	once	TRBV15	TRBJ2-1	ATTSGGASSYNEQF
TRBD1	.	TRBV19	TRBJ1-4	ASMHRGANEKLF
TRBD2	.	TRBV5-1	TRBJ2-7	ASSPGLAGGWVHEQY
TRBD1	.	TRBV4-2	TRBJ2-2	ASSQDSLAGGPGELF
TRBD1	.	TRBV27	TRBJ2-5	ASSLSDRVAETQY
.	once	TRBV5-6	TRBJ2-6	ASSLGQSSSGANVLT
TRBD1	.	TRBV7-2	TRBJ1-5	ASSRGQGRFQPQH
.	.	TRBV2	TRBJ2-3	ASSAPDTQY
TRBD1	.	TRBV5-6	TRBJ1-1	ASSLRGTGGFAEAF
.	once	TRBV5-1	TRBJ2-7	ASSLAAGSHYEQY
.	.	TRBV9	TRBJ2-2	ASSAEGGAFNTGELF
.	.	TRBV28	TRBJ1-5	ASSLRAGVQPQH
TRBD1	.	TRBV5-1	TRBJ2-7	ASSLKGAPYEQY
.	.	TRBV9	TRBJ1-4	ASSVGDFLATNEKLF
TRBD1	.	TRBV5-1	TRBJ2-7	ASRTGQGTYEQY
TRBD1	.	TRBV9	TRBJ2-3	ASSKYRGGTQY
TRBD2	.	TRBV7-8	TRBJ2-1	ASAREGYNEQF
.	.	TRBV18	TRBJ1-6	ASSPIGQSYNSPLH
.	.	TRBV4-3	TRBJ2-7	ASSQSVVASYEQY
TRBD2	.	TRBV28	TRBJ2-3	ASSPAGYSTDTQY
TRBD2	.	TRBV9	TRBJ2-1	ASSVGDYREGEQF
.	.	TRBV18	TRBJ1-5	ASSPGAGTTNQPQH
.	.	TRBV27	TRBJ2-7	ASSLEASAGYEQY
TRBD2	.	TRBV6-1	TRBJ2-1	ASKLAGTYNEQF
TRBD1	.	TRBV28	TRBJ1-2	ASSFGGQASYGYT
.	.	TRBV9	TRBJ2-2	ASSAQALGTGELF
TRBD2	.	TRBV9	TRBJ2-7	ASSAGLATRSYEQY
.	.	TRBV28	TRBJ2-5	ASTPLGGEETQY
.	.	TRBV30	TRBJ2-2	AWSVTVPTGELF